This T cell receptor (beta chain) appears in the sequencing data of a study of blood T cell dynamics during melanoma immunotherapy. Documented time point: week 3, after first cycle of checkpoint inhibitor. Disease control meant complete response, partial response or stable disease at 12 weeks. TCRdb keeps only in-frame clones here, not all; method: immunoSEQ multiplex PCR. The table has 4,000 to 4,500 clones, nearly 90% seen once. The material was blood, obtained from a patient treated with checkpoint blockade. The sequence derives from a human donor with melanoma.

As DNA, the CDR3 is TGTGCCAGCAGTGAACGCGGGCAGGCCAAAGAGGATGAGCAGTTCTTC. Translated: CASSERGQAKEDEQFF. The rearrangement uses TRBV6-1 and TRBJ2-1, with a possible D match to TRBD2 (5 bases). The CDR3 loop spans 16 amino acids. CDR1 is MNHNS and CDR2 is SASEGT in the germline V gene. The germline V and J ends were trimmed by 2 bases and 8 bases, with 19 bases remaining between them.